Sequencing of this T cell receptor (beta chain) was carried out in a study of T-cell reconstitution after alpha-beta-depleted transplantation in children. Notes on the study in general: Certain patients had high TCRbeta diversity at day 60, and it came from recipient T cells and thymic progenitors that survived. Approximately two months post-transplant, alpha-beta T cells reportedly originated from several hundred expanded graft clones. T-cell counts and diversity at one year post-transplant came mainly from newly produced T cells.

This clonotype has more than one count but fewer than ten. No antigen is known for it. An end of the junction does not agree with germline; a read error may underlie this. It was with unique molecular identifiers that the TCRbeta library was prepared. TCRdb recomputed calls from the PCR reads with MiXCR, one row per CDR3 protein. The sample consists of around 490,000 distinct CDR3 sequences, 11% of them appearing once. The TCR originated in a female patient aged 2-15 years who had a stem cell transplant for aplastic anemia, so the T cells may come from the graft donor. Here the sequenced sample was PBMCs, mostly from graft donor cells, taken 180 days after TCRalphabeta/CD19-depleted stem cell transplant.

The CDR3 DNA sequence: TGCAGTGCTAGCACAGGGGGCGGCCATCACCCCCAGCATTTT. This encodes CSASTGGGHHPQHF. V is TRBV20-1 and J is TRBJ1-5; 9 bases align to TRBD1. Germline V lookup: CDR1 DFQATT, CDR2 SNEGSKA (reference sequence). This CDR3 is 14 amino acids long.